In this sample, the clone carrying this TCR beta chain turned up many times. TCRdb analysed the reads with MiXCR anew, one entry per CDR3 protein. The sample contains about 76,000 distinct CDR3 sequences, about 4% of which appear only once. The sample is drawn from a study of T cell repertoires in cytomegalovirus infection. The sequence was collected from a human donor in good health (CMV status not recorded). Some clones in this sample may be carry-over from other donors' samples. Sequencing used PBMCs.

The CDR3 bases are TGTGCCAGCAGTTTGTTGTTGCGGGGGGGTACGTACAACCATTTAACGTACAATGAGCAGTTCTTC. Translating it yields CASSLLLRGGTYNHLTYNEQFF. The gene calls are TRBV12-3 or TRBV12-4 and TRBJ2-1, with 9 bases identical to TRBD2. This CDR3 is 22 amino acids long. The J segment lost 4 bases and the V segment lost 3 bases, leaving 25 bases of the junction unmatched.